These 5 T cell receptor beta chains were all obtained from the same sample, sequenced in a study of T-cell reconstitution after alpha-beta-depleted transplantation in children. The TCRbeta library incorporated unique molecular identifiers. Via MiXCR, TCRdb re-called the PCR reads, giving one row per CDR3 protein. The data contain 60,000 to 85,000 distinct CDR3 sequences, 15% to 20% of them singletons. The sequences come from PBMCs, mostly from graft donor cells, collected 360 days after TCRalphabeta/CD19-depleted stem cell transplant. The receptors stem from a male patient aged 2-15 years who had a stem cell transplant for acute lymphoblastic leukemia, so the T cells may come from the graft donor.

This chain's CDR3 is CASSTRLAGDYNEQFF. In nucleotides, the CDR3 is TGTGCCAGCAGTACTCGACTAGCGGGGGACTACAATGAGCAGTTCTTC. J is TRBJ2-1 and V is TRBV12-3 or TRBV12-4; TRBD2 matches at 12 bases. V lost 5 bases and J lost 3; bases outside the gene matches: 5. The CDR3 is made up of 16 amino acids.

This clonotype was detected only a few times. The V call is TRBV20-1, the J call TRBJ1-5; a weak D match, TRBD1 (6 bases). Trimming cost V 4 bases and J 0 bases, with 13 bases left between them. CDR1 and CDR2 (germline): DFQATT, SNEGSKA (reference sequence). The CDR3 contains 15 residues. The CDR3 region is CSATDRINSNQPQHF. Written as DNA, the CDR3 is TGCAGTGCTACAGACAGGATTAATAGCAATCAGCCCCAGCATTTT.

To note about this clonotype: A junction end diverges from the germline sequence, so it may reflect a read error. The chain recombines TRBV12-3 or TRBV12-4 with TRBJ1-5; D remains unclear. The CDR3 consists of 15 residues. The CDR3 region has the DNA TGTGCCAGCAGCTTAGCAGTCGGGGGCAATCAGCCCCAGCATTTT. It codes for CASSLAVGGNQPQHF.

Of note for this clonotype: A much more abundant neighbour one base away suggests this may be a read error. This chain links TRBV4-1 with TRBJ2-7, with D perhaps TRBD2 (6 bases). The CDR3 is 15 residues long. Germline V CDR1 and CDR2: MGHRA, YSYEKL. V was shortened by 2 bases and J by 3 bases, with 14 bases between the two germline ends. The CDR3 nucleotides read TGCGCCAGCAGCCAAAGTATCGGGGAGGTCTACGAGCAGTACTTC. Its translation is CASSQSIGEVYEQYF.

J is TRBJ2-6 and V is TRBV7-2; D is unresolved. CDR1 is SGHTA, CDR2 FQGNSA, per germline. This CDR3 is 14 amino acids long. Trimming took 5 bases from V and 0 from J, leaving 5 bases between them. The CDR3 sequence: CASSRNSGANVLTF. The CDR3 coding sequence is TGTGCCAGCAGCCGTAACTCTGGGGCCAACGTCCTGACTTTC.